The subject of this entry is one T cell receptor (beta chain). These data belong to a study of blood T cell repertoires in COVID-19. Here immunoSEQ multiplex PCR was the method, and the copy in TCRdb shows in-frame clones only, minus some. This sample has over 150,000 clones, with 87% found just once. This receptor was identified in a woman in her 70s with COVID-19, enrolled during active disease. Sequenced material: peripheral blood.

This CDR3 is CASTTNLQGAGTEAFF. CDR3 coding DNA: TGTGCCAGCACAACAAATCTACAGGGGGCGGGCACTGAAGCTTTCTTT. J is TRBJ1-1 and V is TRBV9; 9 bases map to TRBD1. Germline values: CDR1 SGDLS, CDR2 YYNGEE. The CDR3 length is 16 residues. The V gene end was trimmed by 6 bases and the J gene end by 4 bases; junction bases not matched to a gene: 13.